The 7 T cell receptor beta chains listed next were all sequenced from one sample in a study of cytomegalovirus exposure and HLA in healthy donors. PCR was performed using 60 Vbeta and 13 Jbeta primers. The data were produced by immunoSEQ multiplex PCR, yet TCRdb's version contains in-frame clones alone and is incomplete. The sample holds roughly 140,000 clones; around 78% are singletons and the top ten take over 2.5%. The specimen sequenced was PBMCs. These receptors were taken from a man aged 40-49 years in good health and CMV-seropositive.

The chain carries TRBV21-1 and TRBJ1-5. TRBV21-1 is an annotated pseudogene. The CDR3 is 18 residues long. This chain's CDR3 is CASSKDTGRYHSNQPQHF. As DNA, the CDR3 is TGTGCCAGCAGCAAGGACACGGGGAGGTACCATAGCAATCAGCCCCAGCATTTT.

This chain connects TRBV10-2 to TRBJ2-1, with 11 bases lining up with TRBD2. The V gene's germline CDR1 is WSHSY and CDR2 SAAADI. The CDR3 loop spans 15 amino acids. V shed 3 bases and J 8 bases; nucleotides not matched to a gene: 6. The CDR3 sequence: CASSDTSGSLDEQFF. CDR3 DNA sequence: TGCGCCAGCAGTGACACTAGCGGGAGTTTGGATGAGCAGTTCTTC.

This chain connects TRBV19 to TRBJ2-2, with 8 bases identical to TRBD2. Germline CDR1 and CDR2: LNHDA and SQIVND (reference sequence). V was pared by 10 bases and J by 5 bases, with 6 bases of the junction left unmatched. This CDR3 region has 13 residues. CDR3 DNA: TGTGCCACAAGCGGGAGAGGGACCGGGGAGCTGTTTTTT. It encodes CATSGRGTGELFF.

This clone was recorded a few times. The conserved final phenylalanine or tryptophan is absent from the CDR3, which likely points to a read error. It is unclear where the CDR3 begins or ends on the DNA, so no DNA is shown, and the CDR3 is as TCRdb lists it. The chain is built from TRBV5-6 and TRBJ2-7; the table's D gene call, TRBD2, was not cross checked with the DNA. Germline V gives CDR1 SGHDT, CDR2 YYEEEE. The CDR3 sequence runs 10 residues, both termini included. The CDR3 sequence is CASSLGRGRS.

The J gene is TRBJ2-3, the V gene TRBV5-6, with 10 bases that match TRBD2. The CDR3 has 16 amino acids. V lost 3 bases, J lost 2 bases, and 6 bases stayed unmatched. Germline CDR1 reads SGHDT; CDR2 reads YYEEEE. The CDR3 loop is CASSSASGSSTDTQYF. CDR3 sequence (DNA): TGTGCCAGCAGCTCCGCTAGCGGGAGTTCCACAGATACGCAGTATTTT. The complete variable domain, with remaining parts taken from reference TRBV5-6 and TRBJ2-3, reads DAGVTQSPTHLIKTRGQQVTLRCSPKSGHDTVSWYQQALGQGPQFIFQYYEEEERQRGNFPDRFSGHQFPNYSSELNVNALLLGDSALYLCASSSASGSSTDTQYFGPGTRLTVL.

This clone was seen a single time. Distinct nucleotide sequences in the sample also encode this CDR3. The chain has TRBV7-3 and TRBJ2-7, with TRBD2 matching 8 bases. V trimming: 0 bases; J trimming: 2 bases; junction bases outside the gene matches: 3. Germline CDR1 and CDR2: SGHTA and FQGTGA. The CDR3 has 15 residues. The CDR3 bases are TGTGCCAGCAGCTTAACGACTAGCGCTCCCTACGAGCAGTACTTC. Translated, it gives CASSLTTSAPYEQYF.

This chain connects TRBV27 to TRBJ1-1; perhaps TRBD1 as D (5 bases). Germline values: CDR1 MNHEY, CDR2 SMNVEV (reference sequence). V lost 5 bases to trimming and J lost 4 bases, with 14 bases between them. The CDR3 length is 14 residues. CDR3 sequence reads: CASSALSGGTEAFF. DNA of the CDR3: TGTGCCAGCAGTGCCCTTTCGGGGGGCACTGAAGCTTTCTTT.